Listed below are T cell receptor beta chains from one sample, sequenced in a study of blood T cell repertoires in COVID-19. Repertoires were generated with immunoSEQ multiplex PCR, while TCRdb's copy carries only in-frame clones and drops some. The sample has about 200,000 clones, approximately 86% seen once; the top ten hold over 2.5%. The material sequenced was peripheral blood. Source of these receptors: a man between 60 and 70 years old with acute or convalescent COVID-19. Both conserved end residues are part of each CDR3. The order of the fields is CDR3 DNA, CDR3 protein, V gene, J gene, D gene, clone size. The D gene is left open where the match is weak. Size values are once, few and many counts, or a class for expanded clones, and some rows have none.

CDR3 DNA: TGTGCCAGCATATCCAGGGACAGGTTTGGTCCTGGGGCCAACGTCCTGACTTTC; CDR3 protein: CASISRDRFGPGANVLTF; V gene: TRBV2; J gene: TRBJ2-6; D gene: TRBD1; clone size: once
CDR3 DNA: TGTGCCAGTAGTATCGTGTTCCAGAATTCACCCCTCCACTTT; CDR3 protein: CASSIVFQNSPLHF; V gene: TRBV19; J gene: TRBJ1-6; D gene: -; clone size: -
CDR3 DNA: TGCGCCAGCAGCCAAGATGGCCGACAGTCGATGGGAACAGCCGGAAACACCATATATTTT; CDR3 protein: CASSQDGRQSMGTAGNTIYF; V gene: TRBV4-3; J gene: TRBJ1-3; D gene: -; clone size: -
CDR3 DNA: TGCGCCAGCAGCCAAGCCCTAGCGGGGGCTACAACCTACGAGCAGTACTTC; CDR3 protein: CASSQALAGATTYEQYF; V gene: TRBV4-1; J gene: TRBJ2-7; D gene: TRBD2; clone size: -
CDR3 DNA: TGTGCCAGCAGCCTGGGGGGTCAGACCTACAATGAGCAGTTCTTC; CDR3 protein: CASSLGGQTYNEQFF; V gene: TRBV7-8; J gene: TRBJ2-1; D gene: -; clone size: -
CDR3 DNA: TGTGCCAGCAGTGAAAGACAGGGAAGATCTGGAAACACCATATATTTT; CDR3 protein: CASSERQGRSGNTIYF; V gene: TRBV6-1; J gene: TRBJ1-3; D gene: TRBD1; clone size: -
CDR3 DNA: TGCGCCAGCAGTGACTGGTCACCCGGCGGAGGAGGTGGCTACACCTTC; CDR3 protein: CASSDWSPGGGGGYTF; V gene: TRBV10-2; J gene: TRBJ1-2; D gene: -; clone size: -
CDR3 DNA: TGCGCCAGCAGCTCAACTAGCGCCGGGAGCACAGATACGCAGTATTTT; CDR3 protein: CASSSTSAGSTDTQYF; V gene: TRBV5-1; J gene: TRBJ2-3; D gene: TRBD2; clone size: -
CDR3 DNA: TGTGCCAGCAGCCCGGACAGGGGGCGAGTAAAGCCCCAGCATTTT; CDR3 protein: CASSPDRGRVKPQHF; V gene: TRBV6-5; J gene: TRBJ1-5; D gene: TRBD1; clone size: -
CDR3 DNA: TGTGCCAGCAGCCAAGCCCTAGCGTCCTCCGATACGCAGTATTTT; CDR3 protein: CASSQALASSDTQYF; V gene: TRBV4-2; J gene: TRBJ2-3; D gene: -; clone size: few
CDR3 DNA: TGTGCCAGCAGCCCTGCCAAGATATCCAGGGAGCAGTTCTTC; CDR3 protein: CASSPAKISREQFF; V gene: TRBV4-2; J gene: TRBJ2-1; D gene: -; clone size: -
CDR3 DNA: TGTGCCAGTAGAAAAGGGCGGGCCCACACTGAAGCTTTCTTT; CDR3 protein: CASRKGRAHTEAFF; V gene: TRBV19; J gene: TRBJ1-1; D gene: -; clone size: few
CDR3 DNA: TGCGCCAGCAGCTTGGATAGCGGGGGGTGGTCTACGCAGTATTTT; CDR3 protein: CASSLDSGGWSTQYF; V gene: TRBV5-1; J gene: TRBJ2-3; D gene: TRBD2; clone size: -
CDR3 DNA: TGTGCCAGCCAAGGGGGCGGAGCATACAATGAGCAGTTCTTC; CDR3 protein: CASQGGGAYNEQFF; V gene: TRBV3-1/TRBV3-2; J gene: TRBJ2-1; D gene: TRBD1; clone size: -
CDR3 DNA: TGTGCCAGCAGCTCCGGACAGAACTATGGCTACACCTTC; CDR3 protein: CASSSGQNYGYTF; V gene: TRBV7-9; J gene: TRBJ1-2; D gene: -; clone size: -
CDR3 DNA: TGCGCCAGCAGCTTTGGGACAGGGGATACATATGAGCAGTTCTTC; CDR3 protein: CASSFGTGDTYEQFF; V gene: TRBV5-1; J gene: TRBJ2-1; D gene: TRBD1; clone size: -
CDR3 DNA: TGTGCCAGCACCGGTGTCACGGACGAGCAGTACTTC; CDR3 protein: CASTGVTDEQYF; V gene: TRBV7-2; J gene: TRBJ2-7; D gene: -; clone size: -
CDR3 DNA: TGTGCCAGCAGCGTAGATGGGCGGGGGATCCGCACAGATACGCAGTATTTT; CDR3 protein: CASSVDGRGIRTDTQYF; V gene: TRBV9; J gene: TRBJ2-3; D gene: TRBD2; clone size: -
CDR3 DNA: TGTGCCAGCAGGGACAGGGGGCGCTGGGGCTACACCTTC; CDR3 protein: CASRDRGRWGYTF; V gene: TRBV2; J gene: TRBJ1-2; D gene: TRBD1; clone size: -
CDR3 DNA: TGTGCCAGCAGCCAAGACGGTAGGGGGACTGAAGCTTTCTTT; CDR3 protein: CASSQDGRGTEAFF; V gene: TRBV4-2; J gene: TRBJ1-1; D gene: -; clone size: once
CDR3 DNA: TGTGCCAGCACCGGGACAGCTGGAAATTCACCCCTCCACTTT; CDR3 protein: CASTGTAGNSPLHF; V gene: TRBV6-5; J gene: TRBJ1-6; D gene: TRBD1; clone size: -
CDR3 DNA: TGTGCCAGCAGCTTAGCGCAGGGCCCCAACAATGAGCAGTTCTTC; CDR3 protein: CASSLAQGPNNEQFF; V gene: TRBV11-3; J gene: TRBJ2-1; D gene: -; clone size: -
CDR3 DNA: TGTGCCAGTAGCCCCAAGACAGGGAGCTCCTACGAGCAGTACTTC; CDR3 protein: CASSPKTGSSYEQYF; V gene: TRBV19; J gene: TRBJ2-7; D gene: TRBD1; clone size: -
CDR3 DNA: TGTGCCAGCAGTTCCCAGATCCAGGGTCGGCGAGGTGGCTACACCTTC; CDR3 protein: CASSSQIQGRRGGYTF; V gene: TRBV28; J gene: TRBJ1-2; D gene: -; clone size: -
CDR3 DNA: TGTGCCAGCAGGGCGGGACTAGCGACATGGGAGCAGTTCTTC; CDR3 protein: CASRAGLATWEQFF; V gene: TRBV6-5; J gene: TRBJ2-1; D gene: TRBD2; clone size: -
CDR3 DNA: TGTGCCAGCAGCTTAGATCTGAGGTCGGATAGCAATCAGCCCCAGCATTTT; CDR3 protein: CASSLDLRSDSNQPQHF; V gene: TRBV7-2; J gene: TRBJ1-5; D gene: -; clone size: -
CDR3 DNA: TGTGCCAGCAGCCCCAGGGGGAGGTCGAAACAGCCCCAGCATTTT; CDR3 protein: CASSPRGRSKQPQHF; V gene: TRBV7-2; J gene: TRBJ1-5; D gene: TRBD1; clone size: few
CDR3 DNA: TGTGCCAGCAGCTTAGATCGTGTTAGCGGGGGGGTACTTCAAGAGACCCAGTACTTC; CDR3 protein: CASSLDRVSGGVLQETQYF; V gene: TRBV11-2; J gene: TRBJ2-5; D gene: TRBD2; clone size: once
CDR3 DNA: TGTGCCAGCTCACCCCCGGGAGGAGGGGAGCGGCAAGAGACCCAGTACTTC; CDR3 protein: CASSPPGGGERQETQYF; V gene: TRBV18; J gene: TRBJ2-5; D gene: TRBD2; clone size: -
CDR3 DNA: TGTGCCAGCAGTTTATTTCTTTTCATGGACGGGGGAGGAGAGACCCAGTACTTC; CDR3 protein: CASSLFLFMDGGGETQYF; V gene: TRBV28; J gene: TRBJ2-5; D gene: -; clone size: -
CDR3 DNA: TGTGCCAGCAGAGGAGAGAACACCGGGGAGCTGTTTTTT; CDR3 protein: CASRGENTGELFF; V gene: TRBV2; J gene: TRBJ2-2; D gene: -; clone size: -
CDR3 DNA: TGTGCCAGCAGTGATTCGGCCGGGCGGGATGAGCAGTTCTTC; CDR3 protein: CASSDSAGRDEQFF; V gene: TRBV2; J gene: TRBJ2-1; D gene: -; clone size: -
CDR3 DNA: TGTGCCAGCAGCTTAGCTTATGGGACTAGCGGGGGGGCCCCAGATACGCAGTATTTT; CDR3 protein: CASSLAYGTSGGAPDTQYF; V gene: TRBV7-8; J gene: TRBJ2-3; D gene: TRBD2; clone size: -
CDR3 DNA: TGTGCCAGCAGAAGAGCCGCCGAAGAGACCCAGTACTTC; CDR3 protein: CASRRAAEETQYF; V gene: TRBV12-3/TRBV12-4; J gene: TRBJ2-5; D gene: -; clone size: -
CDR3 DNA: TGTGCCAGCAGCCAAGGGAGGGGCCTCCAGGTAGATACGCAGTATTTT; CDR3 protein: CASSQGRGLQVDTQYF; V gene: TRBV14; J gene: TRBJ2-3; D gene: -; clone size: few
CDR3 DNA: TGCGCCAGCAGCTTGGAACTAGCGGGGGGGTCAGAGACCCAGTACTTC; CDR3 protein: CASSLELAGGSETQYF; V gene: TRBV5-1; J gene: TRBJ2-5; D gene: TRBD2; clone size: -
CDR3 DNA: TGTGCCGGATTAGCGGGGGGGCCCGACATTCAGTACTTC; CDR3 protein: CAGLAGGPDIQYF; V gene: TRBV30; J gene: TRBJ2-4; D gene: TRBD2; clone size: -
CDR3 DNA: TGTGCCAGCAGCAGAGGGGGTGGGGCCAACGTCCTGACTTTC; CDR3 protein: CASSRGGGANVLTF; V gene: TRBV7-3; J gene: TRBJ2-6; D gene: -; clone size: -
CDR3 DNA: TGTGCCAGCAGCGGGACTAGCGGGGGACGCGTTGCGCAGTATTTT; CDR3 protein: CASSGTSGGRVAQYF; V gene: TRBV7-2; J gene: TRBJ2-3; D gene: TRBD2; clone size: -
CDR3 DNA: TGTGCCAGCAGTTATACCGGGACAGGGTTACAAGAGACCCAGTACTTC; CDR3 protein: CASSYTGTGLQETQYF; V gene: TRBV2; J gene: TRBJ2-5; D gene: TRBD1; clone size: -
CDR3 DNA: TGTGCCAGTAGTAGCCCCGGCGGGGGACGGACCAGCTCCTACGAGCAGTACTTC; CDR3 protein: CASSSPGGGRTSSYEQYF; V gene: TRBV19; J gene: TRBJ2-7; D gene: TRBD2; clone size: -
CDR3 DNA: TGTGCCAGCTCACCACCTGGGGCCATCGCAGATACGCAGTATTTT; CDR3 protein: CASSPPGAIADTQYF; V gene: TRBV18; J gene: TRBJ2-3; D gene: -; clone size: -
CDR3 DNA: TGTGCCAGCTCATCCGGGACAAATGAAAAACTGTTTTTT; CDR3 protein: CASSSGTNEKLFF; V gene: TRBV18; J gene: TRBJ1-4; D gene: -; clone size: -
CDR3 DNA: TGTGCCAGCAGCTTAGCCTCGTTACGGGGAAGCACCATATATTTT; CDR3 protein: CASSLASLRGSTIYF; V gene: TRBV7-9; J gene: TRBJ1-3; D gene: -; clone size: -
CDR3 DNA: TGCGCCAGCAGTGAGCCCGGCCATCTCGGGGATACGCAGTATTTT; CDR3 protein: CASSEPGHLGDTQYF; V gene: TRBV10-1; J gene: TRBJ2-3; D gene: -; clone size: once
CDR3 DNA: TGTGCCAGCAGCCCGAGAGCGCCGGGACAGGGATTTGGCGGGGAGCTGTTTTTT; CDR3 protein: CASSPRAPGQGFGGELFF; V gene: TRBV7-9; J gene: TRBJ2-2; D gene: TRBD1; clone size: -
CDR3 DNA: TGTGCCACCAGTGATTTCCCCAGAGGGGGCGGCGAGCAGTACTTC; CDR3 protein: CATSDFPRGGGEQYF; V gene: TRBV24-1; J gene: TRBJ2-7; D gene: TRBD1; clone size: -
CDR3 DNA: TGTGCCACCAGCAGCGCGCGGCCGCCTAATGAAAAACTGTTTTTT; CDR3 protein: CATSSARPPNEKLFF; V gene: TRBV15; J gene: TRBJ1-4; D gene: -; clone size: once
CDR3 DNA: TGTGCCACCAGCACTGAGGAGGGGGCCGAATATGGCTACACCTTC; CDR3 protein: CATSTEEGAEYGYTF; V gene: TRBV15; J gene: TRBJ1-2; D gene: TRBD1; clone size: -
CDR3 DNA: TGTGCCAGCAGCGTAGGGAGCGGGGGAAGGTACAATGAGCAGTTCTTC; CDR3 protein: CASSVGSGGRYNEQFF; V gene: TRBV9; J gene: TRBJ2-1; D gene: TRBD2; clone size: -
CDR3 DNA: TGTGCCAGCAGCCATGTTACCCAGGGAAGGAATTCACCCCTCCACTTT; CDR3 protein: CASSHVTQGRNSPLHF; V gene: TRBV28; J gene: TRBJ1-6; D gene: -; clone size: -
CDR3 DNA: TGTGCCAGCAGCGATGCCCGGGACAGTCAAGAGACCCAGTACTTC; CDR3 protein: CASSDARDSQETQYF; V gene: TRBV2; J gene: TRBJ2-5; D gene: TRBD1; clone size: once
CDR3 DNA: TGTGCCAGCAGCCAAGGGATGGGCCTCAACACTGAAGCTTTCTTT; CDR3 protein: CASSQGMGLNTEAFF; V gene: TRBV3-1/TRBV3-2; J gene: TRBJ1-1; D gene: -; clone size: -
CDR3 DNA: TGTGCCAGCAGCCACTGGGGGGACGGTTCCTACAATGAGCAGTTCTTC; CDR3 protein: CASSHWGDGSYNEQFF; V gene: TRBV9; J gene: TRBJ2-1; D gene: -; clone size: -
CDR3 DNA: TGTGCCAGCAGCCAAGATCTCTCCGAGCAGTACTTC; CDR3 protein: CASSQDLSEQYF; V gene: TRBV4-2; J gene: TRBJ2-7; D gene: -; clone size: -
CDR3 DNA: TGTGCCAGCAGTGGTGACAGGGGGCGAGGTAGCAATCAGCCCCAGCATTTT; CDR3 protein: CASSGDRGRGSNQPQHF; V gene: TRBV6-1; J gene: TRBJ1-5; D gene: TRBD1; clone size: few
CDR3 DNA: TGCAGCGTTGAAGATGGAGGGCGCGAGCAGTACTTC; CDR3 protein: CSVEDGGREQYF; V gene: TRBV29-1; J gene: TRBJ2-7; D gene: -; clone size: -